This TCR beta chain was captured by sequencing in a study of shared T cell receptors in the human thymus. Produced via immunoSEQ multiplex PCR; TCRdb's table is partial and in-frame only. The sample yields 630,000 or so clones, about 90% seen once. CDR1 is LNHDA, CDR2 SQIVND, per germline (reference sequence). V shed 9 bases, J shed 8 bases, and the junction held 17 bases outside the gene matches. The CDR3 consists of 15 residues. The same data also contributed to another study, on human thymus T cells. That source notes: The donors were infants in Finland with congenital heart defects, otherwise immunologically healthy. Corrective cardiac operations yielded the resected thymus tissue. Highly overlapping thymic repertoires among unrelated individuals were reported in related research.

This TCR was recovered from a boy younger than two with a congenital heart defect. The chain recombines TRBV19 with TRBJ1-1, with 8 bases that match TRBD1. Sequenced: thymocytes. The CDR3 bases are TGTGCCAGCCTAAAGGGAACAGGGGGGAAATTCGAAGCTTTCTTT. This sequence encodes CASLKGTGGKFEAFF.